These 14 T cell receptor beta chains came from one sample sequenced in a study of blood T cell repertoires in COVID-19. Sequencing was performed with immunoSEQ multiplex PCR; in TCRdb, only in-frame clones are kept and a portion is missing. Of hundreds of thousands of clones listed, 87% were seen once; the top ten hold 7.2%. Sequenced: peripheral blood. The receptors come from a man between 60 and 70 years old who had recovered from COVID-19.

This clone was recorded once. The chain employs TRBV3-1 (or the pseudogene TRBV3-2) and TRBJ1-2; D not certain. V gave up 2 bases and J gave up 6 bases, with 10 bases separating them. This CDR3 has 13 residues. Germline CDR1 LGHDT, CDR2 YNNKEL (reference sequence). CDR3 sequence: CASSQRTGNGYTF. CDR3 in DNA: TGTGCCAGCAGCCAAAGGACCGGGAATGGCTACACCTTC.

The chain employs TRBV28 and TRBJ2-5; D is possibly TRBD1 (5 bases). Germline V gene sequence: CDR1 MDHEN, CDR2 SYDVKM. The CDR3 contains 15 residues. V was cut by 3 bases and J by 5 bases, with 16 bases left in between. The CDR3 DNA sequence: TGTGCCAGCAGTTTGGAGACAGTCACCCGGGAGACCCAGTACTTC. It codes for CASSLETVTRETQYF.

The chain carries TRBV20-1 and TRBJ1-4; D remains ambiguous. Germline loops: CDR1 DFQATT, CDR2 SNEGSKA (reference sequence). Deletions cut 3 bases from V and 2 bases from J, with 10 bases between. This CDR3 spans 14 amino acids. CDR3 DNA: TGCAGTGCTAGTCTCGGGTCTACTAATGAAAAACTGTTTTTT. Residues: CSASLGSTNEKLFF.

This clone appeared a few times. The gene calls are TRBV9 and TRBJ1-2; D gene unclear. The CDR3 extends over 13 amino acids. Germline assignment: CDR1 SGDLS and CDR2 YYNGEE. V lost 0 bases to trimming and J lost 8 bases, with 11 bases between them. CDR3 sequence (DNA): TGTGCCAGCAGCGTAGCGGGTCGTCGAGGCTACACCTTC. It translates to CASSVAGRRGYTF.

V and J are TRBV5-5 and TRBJ2-5, with unresolved D. Trimming took off 0 bases at V and 4 bases at J, with 10 bases between the two ends. The CDR3 covers 14 residues. Germline V CDR1 and CDR2: SGHKS, YYEKEE (reference sequence). CDR3 sequence (DNA): TGTGCCAGCAGCTTGGTCAGCAGGATAGAGACCCAGTACTTC. Amino acids: CASSLVSRIETQYF.

This clone came up once. The chain recombines TRBV5-1 with TRBJ1-3; TRBD1 agrees at 7 bases. Germline V gives CDR1 SGHRS, CDR2 YFSETQ. V lost 0 bases, J lost 0 bases, and 6 bases stayed unmatched. The CDR3 has 17 amino acids. CDR3 residues: CASSLGIGTDSGNTIYF. The CDR3 DNA reads as TGCGCCAGCAGCTTGGGAATAGGGACAGACTCTGGAAACACCATATATTTT.

The chain links TRBV7-2 to TRBJ2-1; TRBD1 matches 9 bases. After removal of 10 bases from V and 5 bases from J, the junction contained 6 bases not matched to a gene. In germline, CDR1 is SGHTA, CDR2 FQGNSA. The CDR3 has 13 residues. The DNA for the CDR3 is TGTGCCACCGGGACAGGGCGAAACAATGAGCAGTTCTTC. Its protein product is CATGTGRNNEQFF.

The genes are TRBV3-1 (or the pseudogene TRBV3-2) and TRBJ2-1; 11 nucleotides align to TRBD2. After removal of 1 base from V and 5 bases from J, the junction contained 4 bases not matched to a gene. The length of the CDR3 is 16 residues. The germline gives CDR1 LGHDT, CDR2 YNNKEL (reference sequence). DNA for the CDR3: TGTGCCAGCAGCCAAGGGACTAGCGGGCGGAACAATGAGCAGTTCTTC. Protein sequence: CASSQGTSGRNNEQFF.

The chain joins TRBV10-3 to TRBJ2-1; TRBD2 matches 11 bases. Germline V gene lookup returns CDR1 ENHRY and CDR2 SYGVKD. Trimming took 5 bases from V and 0 from J; bases not matched to a gene: 3. The CDR3 is made up of 16 amino acids. DNA of the CDR3: TGTGCCATCAGTAATCTAGCGGGGGGCTCCTACAATGAGCAGTTCTTC. It is translated as CAISNLAGGSYNEQFF.

The CDR3 coding sequence is TGTGCCAGCAGTACCAGGACAGGCCTCCGGGGATTGAACACTGAAGCTTTCTTT. Its translation is CASSTRTGLRGLNTEAFF. The chain combines TRBV28 with TRBJ1-1, with TRBD1 identical over 7 bases. Per the germline V gene, CDR1 is MDHEN and CDR2 is SYDVKM. The ends lost 5 bases at V and 0 bases at J; junction bases unmatched: 15. The length of the CDR3 is 18 residues.

V usage is TRBV11-1 and J usage is TRBJ2-3; TRBD2 agrees at 8 bases. The ends lost 8 bases at V and 0 bases at J; junction bases unmatched: 4. The V gene's germline CDR1 is SGHAT and CDR2 FQDESV (reference sequence). The CDR3 has 14 amino acids. The CDR3 bases are TGTGCCAGCGGTGCGGGGGGAAGCACAGATACGCAGTATTTT. Amino acid sequence: CASGAGGSTDTQYF.

The chain carries TRBV25-1 and TRBJ2-7; 10 bases are a match to TRBD1. The CDR3 is 16 amino acids. Per germline, CDR1 MGHDK and CDR2 SYGVNS. J gave up 1 base and V 2 bases, and 5 bases lay outside the gene matches. This CDR3 reads CASSEGGTGASYEQYF. For the CDR3, the DNA is TGTGCCAGCAGTGAAGGGGGGACAGGGGCATCCTACGAGCAGTACTTC.

This clone was counted a single time. The chain joins TRBV28 to TRBJ1-5, with unresolved D. CDR1 is MDHEN and CDR2 is SYDVKM in the germline V gene. The V and J ends lost 2 bases and 0 bases respectively, with 11 bases between them. The CDR3 runs to 16 residues. The CDR3 DNA reads as TGTGCCAGCAGTTTAGTGTCAGACTATAGCAATCAGCCCCAGCATTTT. Its translation is CASSLVSDYSNQPQHF.

The CDR3 region has the DNA TGCGCCAGCAGCTCATTCCAGGGGAGCTCCTACAATGAGCAGTTCTTC. Translated: CASSSFQGSSYNEQFF. The chain is built from TRBV5-1 and TRBJ2-1; tentative D call: TRBD1 (6 bases). This CDR3 is built from 16 residues. Trimming took 3 bases from V and 0 from J, leaving 13 bases between them. In germline, CDR1 is SGHRS, CDR2 YFSETQ.